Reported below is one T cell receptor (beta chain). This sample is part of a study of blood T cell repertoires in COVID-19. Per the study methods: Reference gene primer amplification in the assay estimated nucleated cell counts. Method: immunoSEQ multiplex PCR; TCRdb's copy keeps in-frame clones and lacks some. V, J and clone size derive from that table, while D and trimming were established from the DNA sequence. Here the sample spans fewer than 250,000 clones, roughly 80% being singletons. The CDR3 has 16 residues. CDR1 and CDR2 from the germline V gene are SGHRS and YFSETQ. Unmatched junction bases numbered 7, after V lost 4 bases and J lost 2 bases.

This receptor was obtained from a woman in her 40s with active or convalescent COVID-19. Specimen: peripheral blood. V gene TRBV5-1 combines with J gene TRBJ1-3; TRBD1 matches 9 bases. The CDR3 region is CASSMSGTGPGNTIYF. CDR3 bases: TGCGCCAGCAGCATGTCCGGGACAGGGCCTGGAAACACCATATATTTT.